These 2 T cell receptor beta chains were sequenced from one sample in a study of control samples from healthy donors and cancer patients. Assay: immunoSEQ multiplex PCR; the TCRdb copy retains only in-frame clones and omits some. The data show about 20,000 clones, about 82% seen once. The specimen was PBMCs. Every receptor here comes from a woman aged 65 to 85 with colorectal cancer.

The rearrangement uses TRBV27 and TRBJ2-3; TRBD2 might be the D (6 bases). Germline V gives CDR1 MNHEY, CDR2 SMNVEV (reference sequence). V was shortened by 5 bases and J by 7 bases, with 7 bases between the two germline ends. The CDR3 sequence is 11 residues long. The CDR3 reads CASSAGYTQYF. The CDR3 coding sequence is TGTGCCAGCAGTGCGGGGTATACGCAGTATTTT.

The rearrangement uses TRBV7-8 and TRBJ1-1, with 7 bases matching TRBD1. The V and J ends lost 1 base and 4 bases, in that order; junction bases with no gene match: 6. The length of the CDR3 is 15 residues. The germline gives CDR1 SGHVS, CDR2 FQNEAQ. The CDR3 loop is CASSLVAGGPTEAFF. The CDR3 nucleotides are TGTGCCAGCAGCTTAGTGGCAGGGGGTCCCACTGAAGCTTTCTTT.